The 13 T cell receptor beta chains presented below share a single source sample, sequenced in a study of CD8 T cells in Susac syndrome. Random hexamers were used to reverse transcribe the RNA input (roughly 0.5 to 1 ug). Using its own MiXCR run on the immunoSEQ multiplex PCR reads, TCRdb lists one record per CDR3 protein. In the table there are some 63,000 distinct CDR3 sequences, 90% to 95% of which are singletons. The sequenced sample was CD8+ T cells from PBMCs. Receptors were obtained from a human donor with multiple sclerosis.

This sequence joins TRBV7-3 and TRBJ2-5; either TRBD1 or TRBD2 may supply D (6 bases each). Trimming pared 6 bases from V and 4 bases from J, leaving 15 bases between. CDR3 size: 14 residues. Germline CDR1 and CDR2: SGHTA and FQGTGA. As DNA, the CDR3 is TGTGCCAGCAGTTTACTAGGGGGGTCAGAGACCCAGTACTTC. Its translation: CASSLLGGSETQYF.

The chain employs TRBV11-2 and TRBJ2-3; D is unclear. CDR1 is SGHAT and CDR2 is FQNNGV in the germline V gene. The CDR3 has 13 amino acids. Trimming removed 5 bases from V and 4 bases from J, with 10 bases in between. The CDR3 loop is CASSDNIADTQYF. CDR3 bases: TGTGCCAGCAGCGATAATATCGCAGATACGCAGTATTTT.

J is TRBJ2-1 and V is TRBV4-2, with D hard to call. Germline CDR1 and CDR2: LGHNA and YNFKEQ. The CDR3 covers 15 residues. V shed 2 bases and J shed 4 bases, with 12 bases lying between them. The CDR3 nucleotides are TGTGCCAGCAGCCAACGGTCAGAACCATACAATGAGCAGTTCTTC. Protein product: CASSQRSEPYNEQFF.

CDR3 nucleotides: TGTGCCACCAGCAGAGCTAGCGGAAGCTACAATGAGCAGTTCTTC. Translating it yields CATSRASGSYNEQFF. This chain links TRBV15 with TRBJ2-1; 7 bases fit TRBD2. The CDR3 consists of 15 residues. The V and J ends lost 1 base and 3 bases, in that order; junction bases with no gene match: 3. CDR1 is LNHNV, CDR2 YYDKDF, per germline (reference sequence).

This clonotype showed up just a few times. This sequence joins TRBV6-2 or TRBV6-3 and TRBJ2-1, with 9 bases fitting TRBD2. CDR1 is MNHEY and CDR2 is SVGEGT in the germline V gene. This CDR3 has 17 amino acids. The J segment lost 0 bases and the V segment lost 2 bases, leaving 5 bases of the junction unmatched. DNA for the CDR3: TGTGCCAGCAGTTACGAACCGGGACTAGCCTCCTACAATGAGCAGTTCTTC. Protein product: CASSYEPGLASYNEQFF.

The chain joins TRBV27 to TRBJ2-1; the D gene is possibly TRBD1 (6 bases). Trimming stripped 10 bases from V and 8 bases from J, with 12 bases between. Germline CDR1 and CDR2: MNHEY and SMNVEV (reference sequence). The CDR3 spans 11 residues. CDR3 loop: CAITQGHEQFF. The DNA of the CDR3 is TGTGCCATTACCCAGGGGCATGAGCAGTTCTTC.

The chain couples TRBV13 to TRBJ2-7; D is perhaps TRBD1 (6 bases). V shed 5 bases and J shed 2 bases, with 13 bases lying between them. Germline values: CDR1 PRHDT, CDR2 FYEKMQ (reference sequence). CDR3 length equals 14 residues. The CDR3 sequence is CASSPRQVAYEQYF. CDR3 DNA: TGTGCCAGCAGCCCCAGACAGGTTGCCTACGAGCAGTACTTC.

J is TRBJ1-2 and V is TRBV5-1; 7 bases are a match to TRBD1. The germline V gene encodes CDR1 SGHRS and CDR2 YFSETQ. V lost 0 bases to trimming and J lost 0 bases; unmatched junction nucleotides: 8. CDR3 length: 17 amino acids. CDR3 bases: TGCGCCAGCAGCTTGGGGATCAACAGGGGAGCTAACTATGGCTACACCTTC. Amino acid sequence: CASSLGINRGANYGYTF.

The V call is TRBV4-3, the J call TRBJ2-7; weak D call: TRBD2 (5 bases). The ends were cut back, 0 bases at V and 2 bases at J, with 11 bases in the middle. The CDR3 has 15 residues. CDR1 is LGHNA, CDR2 YSLEER, per germline. In DNA form, the CDR3 reads TGCGCCAGCAGCCAAGAGTCCGACGGGGCCTACGAGCAGTACTTC. It yields the protein CASSQESDGAYEQYF.

The chain combines TRBV27 with TRBJ1-1; unclear D gene. CDR3 length equals 13 residues. Between the trimmed V and J ends, which lost 0 bases and 7 bases, there was a span of 9 bases. Looked up from germline, CDR1 is MNHEY and CDR2 is SMNVEV (reference sequence). The DNA for the CDR3 is TGTGCCAGCAGTTTATCGGGGAATATTGAAGCTTTCTTT. This encodes CASSLSGNIEAFF.

The rearrangement uses TRBV28 and TRBJ1-2, with no clear D. The CDR3 is made up of 13 amino acids. V was trimmed by 7 bases and J by 5 bases, leaving 14 bases between them. CDR1 and CDR2 from the germline V gene are MDHEN and SYDVKM. Written as DNA, the CDR3 is TGTGCCAGCACCACAGTTGGAAAATATGGCTACACCTTC. Its translation: CASTTVGKYGYTF.

V gene TRBV28 combines with J gene TRBJ2-7, with D possibly matching TRBD2 (5 bases). CDR1 is MDHEN and CDR2 is SYDVKM in the germline V gene. The CDR3 totals 13 residues. Trimming removed 6 bases from V and 4 bases from J, with 13 bases in between. The CDR3 sequence is CASRAGSRYEQYF. CDR3 DNA: TGTGCCAGCAGGGCGGGCAGTAGATACGAGCAGTACTTC.

CDR3 amino acids: CASSRTEPAPFF. In DNA form, the CDR3 reads TGTGCCAGCAGCCGTACCGAACCCGCTCCGTTCTTC. The J gene is TRBJ2-1, the V gene TRBV7-9, with D hard to call. This CDR3 contains 12 residues. The V gene's germline CDR1 is SEHNR and CDR2 FQNEAQ (reference sequence). Trimming left V 5 bases short and J 15 bases short, with 17 bases between. Together with reference TRBV7-9 and TRBJ2-1, the CDR3 gives the full variable domain: DTGVSQNPRHKITKRGQNVTFRCDPISEHNRLYWYRQTLGQGPEFLTYFQNEAQLEKSRLLSDRFSAERPKGSFSTLEIQRTEQGDSAMYLCASSRTEPAPFFGPGTRLTVL.